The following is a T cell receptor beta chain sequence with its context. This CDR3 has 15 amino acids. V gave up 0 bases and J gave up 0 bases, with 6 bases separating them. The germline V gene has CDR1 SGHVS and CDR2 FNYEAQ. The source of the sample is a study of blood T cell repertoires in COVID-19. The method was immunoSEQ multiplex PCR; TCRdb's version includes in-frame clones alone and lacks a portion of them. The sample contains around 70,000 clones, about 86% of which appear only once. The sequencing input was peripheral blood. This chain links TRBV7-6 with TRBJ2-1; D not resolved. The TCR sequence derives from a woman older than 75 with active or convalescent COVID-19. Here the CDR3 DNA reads TGTGCCAGCAGCTTAGCGCAGGACTCCTACAATGAGCAGTTCTTC. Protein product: CASSLAQDSYNEQFF.